These T cell receptor beta chains were read from a single sample in a study of vaccination effects on CD4 cells after COVID-19. Using immunoSEQ multiplex PCR, the repertoire was profiled, and TCRdb retains in-frame clones only, with some absent. Found here are more than 55,000 clones, about 78% of them singletons; the top ten hold more than 4%. No antigens are known for them. Sequencing used CD4+ T cells from PBMCs cultured without peptide, obtained after COVID-19 vaccination. All receptors derive from a human donor who received a COVID-19 vaccine. Each CDR3 is given with its conserved first and last residue. D genes are given only for firm matches. Only some rows state a clone size, as once, few, many or a class for expanded clones.

v_call	clone_size	j_call	d_call	cdr3_nt	cdr3_aa
TRBV6-1	.	TRBJ2-7	.	TGTGCCAGCAGTGAAGCTAGCTACGAGCAGTACTTC	CASSEASYEQYF
TRBV30	.	TRBJ2-2	TRBD1	TGTGCCTGGAGTACCCCGGGCAGGGGGTACACCGGGGAGCTGTTTTTT	CAWSTPGRGYTGELFF
TRBV6-2/TRBV6-3	.	TRBJ2-1	.	TGTGCCAGCAGCTCCGGATCCGGGACGCGTCAGTTCTTC	CASSSGSGTRQFF
TRBV6-1	few	TRBJ2-7	TRBD1	TGTGCCAGCAGTGAAGCTTCCATTGGGACAGGTGGGCCCTTC	CASSEASIGTGGPF
TRBV10-1	once	TRBJ2-5	.	TGCGCCAGCGCGGTGGGAGAGACCCAGTACTTC	CASAVGETQYF
TRBV6-2/TRBV6-3	.	TRBJ2-7	.	TGTGCCAGCAGTCTCAGGCGAGGTACCTACGAGCAGTACTTC	CASSLRRGTYEQYF
TRBV4-1	.	TRBJ1-2	.	TGCGCCAGCAGCCAACTTAACAGGGCTGGCTATGGCTACACCTTC	CASSQLNRAGYGYTF
TRBV3-1/TRBV3-2	.	TRBJ2-7	TRBD1	TGTGCCAGCAGCCAAGGCAGGGGGCTCTACGAGCAGTACTTC	CASSQGRGLYEQYF
TRBV27	few	TRBJ2-7	.	TGTGCCAGCAGTGACTACCCGGGGAGAGAGCAGTACTTC	CASSDYPGREQYF
TRBV4-1	once	TRBJ2-7	.	TGCGCCAGCAGCCAAGAACCCAAGGGGAACAGAAAAGGCTACGAGCAGTACTTC	CASSQEPKGNRKGYEQYF
TRBV3-1/TRBV3-2	.	TRBJ1-2	.	TGTGCCAGCAGCGAAAGCAGCACGGACACCTTC	CASSESSTDTF
TRBV7-2	.	TRBJ1-4	TRBD1	TGTGCCAGCGAGCTAGGACAGGGGCAAGGAGGGAAACTGTTTTTT	CASELGQGQGGKLFF
TRBV30	.	TRBJ2-3	TRBD2	TGTGCCTGGAGTGTACGACGGCTAGCGGGAAGGTCAGATACGCAGTATTTT	CAWSVRRLAGRSDTQYF
TRBV3-1/TRBV3-2	.	TRBJ2-6	.	TGTGCCAGCAGCCAAGGGACAGACCACTCTGGGGCCAACGTCCTGACTTTC	CASSQGTDHSGANVLTF
TRBV6-4	once	TRBJ2-5	TRBD1	TGTGCCAGCAGCCGGACAGGGGACCCCCAAGAGACCCAGTACTTC	CASSRTGDPQETQYF
TRBV6-5	.	TRBJ1-2	.	TGTGCCAGCAGTTACGGGAATGGCTACACCTTC	CASSYGNGYTF
TRBV30	.	TRBJ2-1	TRBD1	TGTGCCTGGAGTGTATTACAGGGGAATGAGCAGTTCTTC	CAWSVLQGNEQFF
TRBV29-1	.	TRBJ2-7	.	TGCAGCGCGAGAACCCTCTACGAGCAGTACTTC	CSARTLYEQYF
TRBV5-1	.	TRBJ1-1	.	TGCGCCAGCCACTCGGTACCTACTATGAACACTGAAGCTTTCTTT	CASHSVPTMNTEAFF
TRBV9	.	TRBJ2-1	TRBD2	TGTGCCAGCCGGGCTAGCGGGGGGTCGAACAATGAGCAGTTCTTC	CASRASGGSNNEQFF
TRBV7-2	.	TRBJ2-7	TRBD1	TGTGCCAGCAGCTTAGGGGCGAGGGGGCTGGGCGAGCAGTACTTC	CASSLGARGLGEQYF
TRBV6-2/TRBV6-3	.	TRBJ2-7	TRBD2	TGTGCCAGCAGCAGCGTTGGACTAGTGTCCTACGAGCAGTACTTC	CASSSVGLVSYEQYF
TRBV13	.	TRBJ2-5	.	TGTGCCAGCAGCTTAGTTTCTATCCCCTCACTGAGACAAGAGACCCAGTACTTC	CASSLVSIPSLRQETQYF
TRBV4-2	.	TRBJ2-1	TRBD2	TGTGCCAGCAGCCAGGTAGCGGGAGGGCGCAACAATGAGCAGTTCTTC	CASSQVAGGRNNEQFF
TRBV19	few	TRBJ1-2	.	TGTGCCAGTAGTAAGAGCTGGGTTTCGCAGGAGGGCTACACCTTC	CASSKSWVSQEGYTF
TRBV29-1	.	TRBJ1-1	.	TGCAGCGTGCAGGACCCCCGAGCCACTGAAGCTTTCTTT	CSVQDPRATEAFF
TRBV30	.	TRBJ2-3	TRBD2	TGTGCCTGGAGTGTGGGAGCGGGGCCTTCCACAGATACGCAGTATTTT	CAWSVGAGPSTDTQYF
TRBV30	.	TRBJ1-4	.	TGTGCCTGGAGGCGGAAGGGGAGATCTAATGAAAAACTGTTTTTT	CAWRRKGRSNEKLFF
TRBV18	.	TRBJ2-1	.	TGTGCCAGCTCACCGGGAAGGACCTCCTACAATGAGCAGTTCTTC	CASSPGRTSYNEQFF
TRBV10-3	.	TRBJ2-1	TRBD1	TGTGCCATCAGTGGGGGGGGACAGGGGGCCGGGGAGCAGTTCTTC	CAISGGGQGAGEQFF
TRBV10-3	few	TRBJ2-7	TRBD1	TGTGCCATCACCGGGACAGGGGGGAGGGACGAGCAGTACTTC	CAITGTGGRDEQYF
TRBV11-2	.	TRBJ2-1	TRBD2	TGTGCCAGCAGCAATAGGACTAGCACTCGCAATGAGCAGTTCTTC	CASSNRTSTRNEQFF
TRBV2	.	TRBJ1-2	.	TGTGCCAGCAGTTGGGACACCCCCGGGGGTGGCTACACCTTC	CASSWDTPGGGYTF
TRBV28	.	TRBJ1-5	.	TGTGCCAGCAGCCGGGGAGGGGGCAATCAGCCCCAGCATTTT	CASSRGGGNQPQHF
TRBV25-1	.	TRBJ1-6	TRBD1	TGTGCCAGCAGTCCCCGGGACAGGGATTGGTCACCCCTCCACTTT	CASSPRDRDWSPLHF
TRBV9	.	TRBJ2-2	.	TGTGCCAGCAGCGTAGTCCACACCGGGGAGCTGTTTTTT	CASSVVHTGELFF
TRBV19	few	TRBJ1-1	.	TGTGCCAGTATTCAACGAGGACGTGTGAACACTGAAGCTTTCTTT	CASIQRGRVNTEAFF